The 28 T cell receptor beta chains below come from one sample, sequenced in a study of radiotherapy plus CTLA-4 blockade in lung cancer. Clones were read by immunoSEQ multiplex PCR, and TCRdb kept only the in-frame ones, dropping some. Among 50,000 to 70,000 clones, 77% were seen once, and the ten largest hold 3% to 4%. The source material was peripheral blood, sampled from a patient treated with radiotherapy plus ipilimumab. Every receptor here comes from a human donor with non-small cell lung cancer who had a partial response to radiotherapy plus ipilimumab.

The chain joins TRBV5-4 to TRBJ2-7; D is uncertain. V lost 0 bases and J 5 bases, leaving 6 bases between the germline ends. The CDR3 is 12 residues long. Germline V gene data show CDR1 as SGHNT and CDR2 as YYREEE (reference sequence). In nucleotides, the CDR3 is TGTGCCAGCAGCTTGGGCGGCGACGAGCAGTACTTC. Amino acid sequence: CASSLGGDEQYF.

This chain connects TRBV28 to TRBJ2-7, with no clear D. The V end was cut by 2 bases, the J end by 3 bases, with 8 bases between. The CDR3 spans 13 residues. Per germline, CDR1 MDHEN and CDR2 SYDVKM. DNA of the CDR3: TGTGCCAGCAGTTTAGTACAGAACTACGAGCAGTACTTC. Protein product: CASSLVQNYEQYF. The full variable domain, in which reference TRBV28 and TRBJ2-7 provide the parts outside the CDR3, is DVKVTQSSRYLVKRTGEKVFLECVQDMDHENMFWYRQDPGLGLRLIYFSYDVKMKEKGDIPEGYSVSREKKERFSLILESASTNQTSMYLCASSLVQNYEQYFGPGTRLTVT.

This CDR3 is CASSLVGQAREKLFF. CDR3 nucleotides: TGTGCCAGCAGCTTGGTCGGACAGGCTCGGGAAAAACTGTTTTTT. The V gene is TRBV5-6, the J gene TRBJ1-4; 7 bases are shared with TRBD1. The V gene end was trimmed by 0 bases and the J gene end by 8 bases; junction bases not matched to a gene: 7. CDR3 size: 15 residues. Germline CDR1 reads SGHDT; CDR2 reads YYEEEE.

This clone came up a few times. This chain uses TRBV5-6 with TRBJ1-5, with D uncertain. Germline values: CDR1 SGHDT, CDR2 YYEEEE. This CDR3 spans 17 amino acids. V was shortened by 0 bases and J by 3 bases, with 16 bases between the two germline ends. CDR3 sequence reads: CASSLEGAGLINQPQHF. The CDR3 bases are TGTGCCAGCAGCTTGGAGGGAGCGGGATTAATCAATCAGCCCCAGCATTTT.

The chain uses TRBV4-1 and TRBJ2-3, with D perhaps TRBD2 (6 bases). Germline V CDR1 and CDR2: MGHRA, YSYEKL. Trimming took 0 bases from V and 2 from J, leaving 15 bases between them. The length of the CDR3 is 17 residues. The CDR3 here is CASSQEGGVWNTDTQYF. CDR3 bases: TGCGCCAGCAGCCAAGAGGGCGGGGTCTGGAACACAGATACGCAGTATTTT.

The genes are TRBV7-2 and TRBJ2-1, with a tentative D call TRBD1 (6 bases). This CDR3 spans 15 amino acids. Germline CDR1 reads SGHTA; CDR2 reads FQGNSA. V lost 7 bases to trimming and J lost 2 bases, with 15 bases between them. The CDR3 reads CASISTGFTYNEQFF. DNA for the CDR3: TGTGCCAGCATTTCTACAGGGTTTACCTACAATGAGCAGTTCTTC.

The chain uses TRBV7-2 and TRBJ2-1; 9 nucleotides line up with TRBD1. Germline CDR1 and CDR2: SGHTA and FQGNSA. The CDR3 is 16 residues long. Germline trimming cut 1 base from V and 8 bases from J; bases unmatched to any gene: 9. CDR3 in DNA: TGTGCCAGCAGCTTAGTTTTCGGGACAGGGTACGATGAGCAGTTCTTC. Protein sequence: CASSLVFGTGYDEQFF.

The chain recombines TRBV28 with TRBJ1-5, with D unclear. V was trimmed by 7 bases and J by 0 bases, leaving 7 bases between them. The CDR3 has 13 amino acids. In germline, CDR1 is MDHEN, CDR2 SYDVKM. The CDR3 sequence: CASTTNSNQPQHF. The CDR3 nucleotides are TGTGCCAGCACAACAAATAGCAATCAGCCCCAGCATTTT.

This clone turned up a few times. The chain recombines TRBV19 with TRBJ2-5; 7 bases map to TRBD2. There are 15 residues in the CDR3. The trim removed 1 base at V and 5 bases at J, leaving 7 bases unmatched. Looked up from germline, CDR1 is LNHDA and CDR2 is SQIVND (reference sequence). This CDR3 is CASSIGPGGYETQYF. CDR3 nucleotides: TGTGCCAGTAGTATAGGACCGGGGGGTTATGAGACCCAGTACTTC. Using reference TRBV19 and TRBJ2-5 for the parts outside the CDR3, the full variable domain is DGGITQSPKYLFRKEGQNVTLSCEQNLNHDAMYWYRQDPGQGLRLIYYSQIVNDFQKGDIAEGYSVSREKKESFPLTVTSAQKNPTAFYLCASSIGPGGYETQYFGPGTRLLVL.

The DNA for the CDR3 is TGTGCCAGCAGTTACGATCCACAGGGAAATGAAAAACTGTTTTTT. The encoded protein is CASSYDPQGNEKLFF. The gene calls are TRBV6-5 and TRBJ1-4; maybe TRBD1 (6 bases). Germline CDR1 and CDR2: MNHEY and SVGAGI. V was trimmed by 2 bases and J by 5 bases, leaving 12 bases between them. There are 15 residues in the CDR3.

The V call is TRBV19, the J call TRBJ1-5, with 7 bases identical to TRBD1. The length of the CDR3 is 14 residues. V was clipped by 5 bases and J by 6 bases; unmatched bases: 7. Per the germline V gene, CDR1 is LNHDA and CDR2 is SQIVND (reference sequence). The chain's CDR3 is CASSQSPGGQPQHF. The CDR3 DNA sequence: TGTGCCAGTAGTCAATCCCCAGGGGGTCAGCCCCAGCATTTT. The whole variable domain, remainder taken from reference TRBV19 and TRBJ1-5, is DGGITQSPKYLFRKEGQNVTLSCEQNLNHDAMYWYRQDPGQGLRLIYYSQIVNDFQKGDIAEGYSVSREKKESFPLTVTSAQKNPTAFYLCASSQSPGGQPQHFGDGTRLSIL.

This chain joins TRBV21-1 and TRBJ2-5; TRBD2 is taken as the D call from the table, unchecked against the DNA. TRBV21-1 is classified as a pseudogene. This CDR3 region has 19 residues. Written as DNA, the CDR3 is TGTGCCAGCATCCACGGAGGGGGTAGCGGGGCACCGCCTGGAGAGACCCAGTACTTC. Translated: CASIHGGGSGAPPGETQYF.

Worth noting for this clone: A read error may produce the germline difference seen at one junction end. The chain uses TRBV27 and TRBJ1-2; D not resolved. Germline loops: CDR1 MNHEY, CDR2 SMNVEV (reference sequence). There are 9 residues in the CDR3. As DNA, the CDR3 is TGTGCCAGCAGTTTACCTATAAAATTC. Protein sequence: CASSLPIKF.

The chain recombines TRBV19 with TRBJ1-2, with TRBD1 identical over 7 bases. The CDR3 covers 14 residues. Germline assignment: CDR1 LNHDA and CDR2 SQIVND (reference sequence). V lost 7 bases, J lost 2 bases, and 7 bases stayed unmatched. The CDR3, as DNA: TGTGCCAGTACACCGGGACAGAACAACTATGGCTACACCTTC. Translated: CASTPGQNNYGYTF.

This chain links TRBV5-4 with TRBJ1-1; maybe TRBD1 (5 bases). V dropped 0 bases and J dropped 0 bases, with 6 bases sitting between them. This CDR3 region has 14 residues. Germline V gene sequence: CDR1 SGHNT, CDR2 YYREEE (reference sequence). DNA of the CDR3: TGTGCCAGCAGCTTGGTAGGGGTGAACACTGAAGCTTTCTTT. It yields the protein CASSLVGVNTEAFF.

This chain joins TRBV30 and TRBJ1-4; D remains unclear. Germline V gene sequence: CDR1 GTSNPN, CDR2 SVGIG (reference sequence). V was trimmed by 0 bases and J by 5 bases, leaving 13 bases between them. The CDR3 has 15 residues. The CDR3 DNA is TGTGCCTGGAGTGTACCCGCGGGAAGAAATGAAAAACTGTTTTTT. The encoded protein is CAWSVPAGRNEKLFF.

The rearrangement uses TRBV5-4 and TRBJ1-1; no clear D. Between the trimmed V and J ends, which lost 6 bases and 3 bases, there was a span of 12 bases. This CDR3 is built from 13 residues. Germline V gene data show CDR1 as SGHNT and CDR2 as YYREEE (reference sequence). The CDR3 DNA reads as TGTGCCAGCACCCCACGCGAGGACACTGAAGCTTTCTTT. Its translation is CASTPREDTEAFF.

The chain joins TRBV30 to TRBJ1-5; the D gene is possibly TRBD1 (5 bases). This CDR3 region has 13 residues. V lost 0 bases and J 5 bases, leaving 8 bases between the germline ends. Germline CDR1 is GTSNPN and CDR2 is SVGIG (reference sequence). CDR3: CAWSVGEDQPQHF. CDR3 bases: TGTGCCTGGAGTGTAGGGGAAGATCAGCCCCAGCATTTT. Full variable domain (missing parts from reference TRBV30 and TRBJ1-5): SQTIHQWPATLVQPVGSPLSLECTVEGTSNPNLYWYRQAAGRGLQLLFYSVGIGQISSEVPQNLSASRPQDRQFILSSKKLLLSDSGFYLCAWSVGEDQPQHFGDGTRLSIL.

The chain recombines TRBV7-6 with TRBJ2-7; TRBD2 might be the D (5 bases). Per germline, CDR1 SGHVS and CDR2 FNYEAQ. The CDR3 has 15 amino acids. V lost 3 bases and J lost 6, with 18 bases in between. CDR3 sequence reads: CASSFLVQRASEQYF. Written as DNA, the CDR3 is TGTGCCAGCAGCTTTCTGGTGCAGAGGGCGAGCGAGCAGTACTTC.

This clone came up once. The genes are TRBV21-1 and TRBJ1-4; TRBD1 is taken as the D call from the table, unchecked against the DNA. TRBV21-1 is a listed pseudogene. This CDR3 comprises 15 residues. In DNA, the CDR3 is TGTGCCTGCCTACAGGGTCGTCTACGGGATGAAAAACTGTTTTTT. Protein product: CACLQGRLRDEKLFF.

The J gene is TRBJ2-1, the V gene TRBV5-1; D perhaps matches TRBD1 (6 bases). The CDR3 sequence is 15 residues long. Germline CDR1 SGHRS, CDR2 YFSETQ. V dropped 0 bases and J dropped 6 bases, with 13 bases sitting between them. The CDR3: CASSLATQGFNEQFF. The CDR3 coding sequence is TGCGCCAGCAGCTTGGCTACACAGGGTTTCAATGAGCAGTTCTTC.

This rearrangement joins TRBV30 to TRBJ1-1; D unclear. The CDR3 contains 15 residues. Trimming left V 0 bases short and J 3 bases short, with 14 bases between. Germline V gene sequence: CDR1 GTSNPN, CDR2 SVGIG (reference sequence). The CDR3 DNA reads as TGTGCCTGGAGTGTACCGGAGAGGGCGGACACTGAAGCTTTCTTT. It is translated as CAWSVPERADTEAFF.

This clone occurred a few times. CDR3 nucleotide sequence: TGTGCCAGCAGTTTATCAGGGGACACCTCCTACGAGCAGTACTTC. Its protein product is CASSLSGDTSYEQYF. V is TRBV27 and J is TRBJ2-7; D perhaps matches TRBD1 (6 bases). The V end lost 0 bases, the J end lost 0 bases, and 9 bases lay between the germline ends. This CDR3 region has 15 residues. The V gene's germline CDR1 is MNHEY and CDR2 SMNVEV (reference sequence).

The V call is TRBV4-1, the J call TRBJ1-2, with 8 bases lining up with TRBD1. The CDR3 consists of 18 residues. The junction had 14 bases not matched to a gene; V was cut back by 1 base and J by 4 bases. Per germline, CDR1 MGHRA and CDR2 YSYEKL. The CDR3 sequence is CASSQGLRGRGGIYGYTF. The CDR3 coding sequence is TGCGCCAGCAGCCAAGGACTCAGGGGGCGCGGGGGAATCTATGGCTACACCTTC.

This chain links TRBV5-1 with TRBJ1-1; TRBD1 matches at 9 bases. The J segment lost 1 base and the V segment lost 3 bases, leaving 10 bases of the junction unmatched. The CDR3 has 17 residues. CDR1 is SGHRS, CDR2 YFSETQ, per germline. The CDR3 bases are TGCGCCAGCAGCTACGACAGGGGGAGGATCGGGAACACTGAAGCTTTCTTT. It is translated as CASSYDRGRIGNTEAFF.

This clone was seen a single time. This sequence joins TRBV7-3 and TRBJ1-6, with a possible D match to TRBD1 (5 bases). Trimming took 2 bases from V and 10 from J, leaving 12 bases between them. The CDR3 runs to 14 residues. Looked up from germline, CDR1 is SGHTA and CDR2 is FQGTGA. DNA for the CDR3: TGTGCCAGCAGCTTACAGGGTGGGGGGTCACCCCTCCACTTT. It yields the protein CASSLQGGGSPLHF.

This clone was found a few times. V is TRBV6-5 and J is TRBJ2-3; the match to TRBD2 covers 15 bases. This CDR3 contains 15 residues. The junction had 3 bases not matched to a gene; V was cut back by 6 bases and J by 5 bases. CDR1 and CDR2 from the germline V gene are MNHEY and SVGAGI. The CDR3, as DNA: TGTGCCAGCAGCCGGACTAGCGGGGGGGTAGATACGCAGTATTTT. Translation gives CASSRTSGGVDTQYF.

The chain is built from TRBV9 and TRBJ2-1; 14 bases align to TRBD2. The J segment lost 8 bases and the V segment lost 4 bases, leaving 8 bases of the junction unmatched. The germline CDR1 and CDR2 sequences are SGDLS and YYNGEE. CDR3 size: 16 residues. CDR3 nucleotide sequence: TGTGCCAGCAGCACGTACCCGACTAGCGGGGGGGATGAGCAGTTCTTC. This gives the protein CASSTYPTSGGDEQFF.